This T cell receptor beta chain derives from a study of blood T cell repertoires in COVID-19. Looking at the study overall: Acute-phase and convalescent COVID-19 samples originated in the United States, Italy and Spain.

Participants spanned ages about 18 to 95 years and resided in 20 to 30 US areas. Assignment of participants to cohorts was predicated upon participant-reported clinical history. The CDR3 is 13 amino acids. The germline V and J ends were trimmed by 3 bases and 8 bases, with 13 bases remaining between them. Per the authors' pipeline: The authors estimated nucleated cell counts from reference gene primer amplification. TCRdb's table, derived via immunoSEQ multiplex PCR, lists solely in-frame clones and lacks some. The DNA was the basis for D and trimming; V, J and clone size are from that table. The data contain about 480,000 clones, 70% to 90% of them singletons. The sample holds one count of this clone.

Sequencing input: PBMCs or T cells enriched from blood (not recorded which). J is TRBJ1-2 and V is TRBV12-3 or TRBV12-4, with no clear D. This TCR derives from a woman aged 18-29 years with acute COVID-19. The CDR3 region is CASSFSETSGYTF. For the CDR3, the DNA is TGTGCCAGCAGTTTTTCTGAGACAAGCGGCTACACCTTC.